A single sample gave rise to the 2 T cell receptor beta chains below, sequenced in a study of glioma-infiltrating T cells after dendritic cell vaccination (dated by TCRdb to the mid-2010s). Library creation used the immunoSEQ multiplex PCR assay. The source is immuneACCESS, and TCRdb retained only in-frame sequences with V and J called. Part of the clones is not carried over; for the studies checked, unresolved V genes explain less than half of this, and the remainder is unexplained. The sample table contains 75,000 to 95,000 clones; only one count was recorded for 87% of them. The ten largest clones represent 2% to 2.5% of the sample. The sample's time point label, decoded: after dendritic cell vaccination, including at tumor progression/relapse. The specimen comprised blood, sampled after dendritic cell vaccination. Receptor source: a human donor with glioblastoma.

This rearrangement joins TRBV6-5 to TRBJ1-1, with D unresolved. V shed 2 bases and J shed 2 bases, with 12 bases lying between them. Germline-derived CDR1 and CDR2 are MNHEY and SVGAGI. CDR3 length: 15 residues. The CDR3 coding sequence is TGTGCCAGCAGTTACCGAGGACTGGGAAACACTGAAGCTTTCTTT. Translated: CASSYRGLGNTEAFF.

J is TRBJ2-3 and V is TRBV14, with 10 bases aligning to TRBD1. The CDR3 has 16 amino acids. CDR1 is SGHDN and CDR2 is FVKESK in the germline V gene. The ends lost 0 bases at V and 6 bases at J; junction bases unmatched: 6. The CDR3 bases are TGTGCCAGCAGCCAAGAAGGGACAGGGGTTCGCGATACGCAGTATTTT. This encodes CASSQEGTGVRDTQYF.